The entry below describes one T cell receptor beta chain. The antigen is not known. The data originate from a study of shared clonotypes between healthy human individuals. Study overall: A donor's plate count was three for CD4 naive and three for CD4 memory; CD8 naive had two and CD8 memory one. Broader study findings: Non-shared clonotypes had lower generation probabilities than clonotypes shared by all four sorted-subset donors. Rarefaction showed sorted-subset sequencing was incomplete despite large depth. Exclusively blood specimens were collected; tissue repertoires likely differ.

The germline V and J ends were trimmed by 2 bases and 7 bases, with 12 bases remaining between them. The CDR3 is made up of 14 amino acids. The germline V gene has CDR1 MNHEY and CDR2 SVGAGI. Sequencing was performed with immunoSEQ multiplex PCR; in TCRdb, only in-frame clones are kept and a portion is missing. Altogether about 2.4 million clones are present, roughly 93% being singletons, with the ten largest covering 0.36%. Sequenced input: naive CD4+ T cells from PBMCs. The subset is: CD45RA+ positively selected. J is TRBJ1-5 and V is TRBV6-5; D gene unclear. The TCR was taken from a man between 18 and 29 years old in good health. Some clones in this sample may be carry-over from other donors' samples. In nucleotides, the CDR3 is TGTGCCAGCAGTTACCGGTCGGTGGGACAGCCCCAGCATTTT. Amino acids: CASSYRSVGQPQHF.